These 23 T cell receptor beta chains were all obtained from the same sample, sequenced in a study of vaccination effects on CD4 cells after COVID-19. The data were produced by immunoSEQ multiplex PCR, yet TCRdb's version contains in-frame clones alone and is incomplete. The sample includes 55,000 to 90,000 clones, 73% of them seen just once. For these TCRs, the target antigens are not known. ViraFEST expansion of antigen-specific CD4+ T cells with viral peptide pools preceded sequencing. Scientists isolated CD4+ T cells after a roughly ten-day culture period ended. SARS-CoV-2 infection was confirmed by PCR in the person between March and December 2020. The material was CD4+ T cells from PBMCs cultured with HIV peptides, obtained before COVID-19 vaccination. Subset reported: HIV-1 Nef peptide pool negative control/reference culture. Receptor source: a human donor who had a prior SARS-CoV-2 infection.

This clone has just a few counts. This sequence joins TRBV18 and TRBJ2-3; no clear D. CDR3 length equals 15 residues. Germline loops: CDR1 KGHSH, CDR2 LQKENI. V lost 0 bases to trimming and J lost 0 bases, with 7 bases between them. CDR3 sequence: CASSPPATSTDTQYF. CDR3 sequence (DNA): TGTGCCAGCTCACCACCAGCTACTAGCACAGATACGCAGTATTTT.

CDR3 sequence (DNA): TGTGCCAGCAGCGTAGGAGGCGGACGCTCCTACAATGAGCAGTTCTTC. Translated, it gives CASSVGGGRSYNEQFF. The V and J genes are TRBV9 and TRBJ2-1; D remains unclear. The V end was cut by 0 bases, the J end by 0 bases, with 10 bases between. The CDR3 loop spans 16 amino acids. CDR1 is SGDLS, CDR2 YYNGEE, per germline.

This chain links TRBV2 with TRBJ1-1, with D hard to call. The CDR3 runs to 13 residues. Germline V lookup: CDR1 SNHLY, CDR2 FYNNEI. Trimming pared 5 bases from V and 0 bases from J, leaving 7 bases between. The CDR3 loop reads CASSRSLNTEAFF. CDR3 DNA: TGTGCCAGCAGTAGGTCGCTGAACACTGAAGCTTTCTTT.

The CDR3 loop is CASSLGVAGTVYNEQFF. As DNA, the CDR3 is TGTGCCAGCAGCTTAGGGGTTGCTGGGACAGTCTACAATGAGCAGTTCTTC. The J gene is TRBJ2-1, the V gene TRBV11-3; TRBD1 agrees at 7 bases. CDR1 is SGHNT, CDR2 YENEEA, per germline. V gave up 1 base and J gave up 3 bases; unmatched junction bases: 9. The CDR3 length is 17 residues.

V and J are TRBV18 and TRBJ2-4; D might be TRBD2 (6 bases). CDR3 length: 17 amino acids. V was shortened by 0 bases and J by 3 bases, with 15 bases between the two germline ends. Germline V gene data show CDR1 as KGHSH and CDR2 as LQKENI. In DNA form, the CDR3 reads TGTGCCAGCTCACCACCGCGTTTGGAGGGTAACAAAAACATTCAGTACTTC. This encodes CASSPPRLEGNKNIQYF.

The sample holds a few counts of this clone. The CDR3 reads CAWTKPGGEQFF. CDR3 bases: TGTGCCTGGACTAAACCTGGGGGGGAGCAGTTCTTC. The genes are TRBV30 and TRBJ2-1; D is possibly TRBD2 (6 bases). This CDR3 has 12 residues. V lost 4 bases, J lost 10 bases, and 14 bases lay in between. Germline V gene data show CDR1 as GTSNPN and CDR2 as SVGIG (reference sequence). The full variable domain, its missing parts supplied by reference TRBV30 and TRBJ2-1, is SQTIHQWPATLVQPVGSPLSLECTVEGTSNPNLYWYRQAAGRGLQLLFYSVGIGQISSEVPQNLSASRPQDRQFILSSKKLLLSDSGFYLCAWTKPGGEQFFGPGTRLTVL.

The chain recombines TRBV19 with TRBJ2-3; 12 bases align to TRBD1. The CDR3 is 17 residues long. The germline V gene encodes CDR1 LNHDA and CDR2 SQIVND (reference sequence). V was pared by 8 bases and J by 0 bases, with 9 bases of the junction left unmatched. CDR3 region: CASGDRGRGSSTDTQYF. CDR3 in DNA: TGTGCCAGTGGGGACAGGGGGCGAGGGAGCAGCACAGATACGCAGTATTTT.

The rearrangement uses TRBV3-1 (or the pseudogene TRBV3-2) and TRBJ1-1; 10 bases line up with TRBD1. Germline assignment: CDR1 LGHDT and CDR2 YNNKEL (reference sequence). V shed 2 bases and J 8 bases; nucleotides not matched to a gene: 14. The CDR3 sequence is 17 residues long. In DNA form, the CDR3 reads TGTGCCAGCAGCCAACTTAGGATCGCCACGGGACAGGGGGAAGCTTTCTTT. Translating gives CASSQLRIATGQGEAFF.

This chain joins TRBV7-9 and TRBJ1-1, with a weak D call TRBD1 (6 bases). V was clipped by 5 bases and J by 1 base, with 14 bases between them. The CDR3 is 15 residues long. CDR1 and CDR2 (germline): SEHNR, FQNEAQ (reference sequence). The CDR3: CASSRQAGENTEAFF. The CDR3 coding sequence is TGTGCCAGCAGCCGGCAGGCAGGGGAGAACACTGAAGCTTTCTTT.

The chain is built from TRBV9 and TRBJ2-3; D is tentatively TRBD1 or TRBD2 (6 bases each). V lost 4 bases and J lost 5, with 29 bases in between. CDR1 is SGDLS and CDR2 is YYNGEE in the germline V gene. The CDR3 covers 19 residues. CDR3 DNA sequence: TGTGCCAGCAGCCCCCATACGCCTTTTGGGGGGCTATCAGAAGATACGCAGTATTTT. Residues: CASSPHTPFGGLSEDTQYF.

V gene TRBV29-1 combines with J gene TRBJ2-2; D unresolved. The CDR3 totals 13 residues. V shed 6 bases and J shed 5 bases, with 13 bases lying between them. Germline CDR1 and CDR2: SQVTM and ANQGSEA. CDR3 loop: CSVTSSRTGELFF. CDR3 in DNA: TGCAGCGTGACCTCGAGTCGGACCGGGGAGCTGTTTTTT.

The rearrangement joins TRBV11-3 to TRBJ2-7; possibly TRBD1 or TRBD2 for D (5 bases each). V lost 1 base to trimming and J lost 4 bases, with 11 bases between them. This CDR3 has 14 residues. CDR1 and CDR2 from the germline V gene are SGHNT and YENEEA. The CDR3 loop reads CASSLGGSQYEQYF. CDR3 sequence (DNA): TGTGCCAGCAGCTTAGGGGGGTCACAATACGAGCAGTACTTC.

A few counts support this clone. The chain uses TRBV30 and TRBJ1-1; TRBD1 matches at 10 bases. Germline V gives CDR1 GTSNPN, CDR2 SVGIG (reference sequence). The trim removed 2 bases at V and 4 bases at J, leaving 4 bases unmatched. CDR3 length: 14 amino acids. As DNA, the CDR3 is TGTGCCTGGAGTAGGACAGGGGGAACCACTGAAGCTTTCTTT. Translation: CAWSRTGGTTEAFF.

The V call is TRBV2, the J call TRBJ1-1; no clear D gene. Germline V CDR1 and CDR2: SNHLY, FYNNEI. The CDR3 covers 14 residues. V lost 6 bases, J lost 6 bases, and 17 bases lay in between. This chain's CDR3 is CASSERVEVAEAFF. The CDR3 nucleotides are TGTGCCAGCAGCGAACGTGTGGAGGTGGCTGAAGCTTTCTTT. The whole variable domain, filled in from reference TRBV2 and TRBJ1-1, reads EPEVTQTPSHQVTQMGQEVILRCVPISNHLYFYWYRQILGQKVEFLVSFYNNEISEKSEIFDDQFSVERPDGSNFTLKIRSTKLEDSAMYFCASSERVEVAEAFFGQGTRLTVV.

This clone appeared a few times. This chain connects TRBV4-3 to TRBJ2-7; D possibly corresponds to TRBD1 (5 bases). Germline V lookup: CDR1 LGHNA, CDR2 YSLEER. CDR3 length: 14 amino acids. Deletions cut 0 bases from V and 5 bases from J, with 11 bases between. CDR3 nucleotides: TGCGCCAGCAGCCAAGACAGGGTCCAGGACGAGCAGTACTTC. As protein: CASSQDRVQDEQYF.

The gene calls are TRBV10-3 and TRBJ2-1; the D is unclear. Germline V lookup: CDR1 ENHRY, CDR2 SYGVKD. Trimming cost V 4 bases and J 0 bases, with 7 bases left between them. This CDR3 is built from 14 residues. The CDR3 region has the DNA TGTGCCATCAGTGTAGGCGCCTCCTACAATGAGCAGTTCTTC. Translation gives CAISVGASYNEQFF.

The rearrangement joins TRBV4-2 to TRBJ1-2, with 9 bases that match TRBD1. The germline gives CDR1 LGHNA, CDR2 YNFKEQ. Germline trimming cut 4 bases from V and 4 bases from J; bases unmatched to any gene: 4. The CDR3 is made up of 14 amino acids. The chain's CDR3 is CASSPRDRAYGYTF. The CDR3 nucleotides read TGTGCCAGCAGCCCACGGGACAGGGCCTATGGCTACACCTTC.

The chain is built from TRBV2 and TRBJ1-5; D gene ambiguous. The germline CDR1 and CDR2 sequences are SNHLY and FYNNEI. The CDR3 is 14 residues long. V lost 4 bases to trimming and J lost 1 base, with 8 bases between them. The CDR3 DNA reads as TGTGCCAGCAGTGCCAGGCCAAGCAATCAGCCCCAGCATTTT. As protein: CASSARPSNQPQHF.

The CDR3 bases are TGTGCCAGCAGTTACGATAACGGTGAAGCTTTCTTT. It yields the protein CASSYDNGEAFF. The V gene is TRBV6-5, the J gene TRBJ1-1; D not certain. The germline gives CDR1 MNHEY, CDR2 SVGAGI. The ends were cut back, 2 bases at V and 7 bases at J, with 8 bases in the middle. CDR3 length equals 12 residues.

This sequence joins TRBV6-5 and TRBJ2-1; the D is unclear. Trimming shortened V by 6 bases and J by 3 bases, and 9 bases separated the two germline ends. The length of the CDR3 is 13 residues. Germline V gene data show CDR1 as MNHEY and CDR2 as SVGAGI. The CDR3 DNA is TGTGCCAGCAGACTCGACGTCTACAATGAGCAGTTCTTC. It translates to CASRLDVYNEQFF.

The J gene is TRBJ2-5, the V gene TRBV19, with D perhaps being TRBD1 or TRBD2 (5 bases each). V was trimmed by 5 bases and J by 10 bases, leaving 23 bases between them. CDR1 and CDR2 from the germline V gene are LNHDA and SQIVND (reference sequence). This CDR3 spans 15 amino acids. The CDR3 here is CASSGTGPGVYGQYF. The CDR3 coding sequence is TGTGCCAGTAGTGGAACGGGACCCGGGGTGTACGGCCAGTACTTC. Together with reference TRBV19 and TRBJ2-5, the CDR3 gives the full variable domain: DGGITQSPKYLFRKEGQNVTLSCEQNLNHDAMYWYRQDPGQGLRLIYYSQIVNDFQKGDIAEGYSVSREKKESFPLTVTSAQKNPTAFYLCASSGTGPGVYGQYFGPGTRLLVL.

V and J are TRBV15 and TRBJ2-3, with TRBD2 identical over 8 bases. Looked up from germline, CDR1 is LNHNV and CDR2 is YYDKDF (reference sequence). V shed 3 bases, J shed 5 bases, and the junction held 10 bases outside the gene matches. The CDR3 length is 16 residues. The chain's CDR3 is CATSRPGRGRIDTQYF. CDR3 DNA: TGTGCCACCAGCAGGCCCGGGAGGGGAAGGATAGATACGCAGTATTTT.

This clone has a single count. The chain links TRBV3-1 (or the pseudogene TRBV3-2) to TRBJ1-4, with D hard to call. The CDR3 consists of 14 residues. Trimming cost V 0 bases and J 8 bases, with 10 bases left between them. Germline lookup yields CDR1 LGHDT and CDR2 YNNKEL (reference sequence). In nucleotides, the CDR3 is TGTGCCAGCAGCCAAGATCGCCACGGAGAAAAACTGTTTTTT. Protein product: CASSQDRHGEKLFF.